The 10 T cell receptor beta chains reported below all come from one sample, sequenced in a study of spatial heterogeneity in lung cancer. Time point given: sample taken at primary tumor resection. Unsorted tumor, nontumor lung tissue or cryopreserved PBMC supplied the whole RNA. TCRdb re-called the 5' RACE reads through MiXCR, storing one row per CDR3 protein. Among around 92,000 distinct CDR3 sequences listed, more than 10% were seen once. Sample: PBMCs, taken at surgery. These receptors were collected from a male donor with early-stage non-small cell lung cancer.

This clonotype was counted at least ten times. The chain links TRBV10-1 to TRBJ2-7, with 7 bases that match TRBD1. Germline values: CDR1 WNHNN, CDR2 SYGVQD (reference sequence). V shed 4 bases and J 2 bases; nucleotides not matched to a gene: 2. The CDR3 spans 13 residues. In DNA form, the CDR3 reads TGCGCCAGCAGTGTGACAGGGACCTACGAGCAGTACTTC. Translation gives CASSVTGTYEQYF.

This clonotype was detected only a few times. This chain joins TRBV28 and TRBJ1-5, with 9 bases fitting TRBD1. The CDR3 covers 15 residues. Germline assignment: CDR1 MDHEN and CDR2 SYDVKM. V trimming: 5 bases; J trimming: 3 bases; junction bases outside the gene matches: 5. In DNA, the CDR3 is TGTGCCAGCAGTAGGGGACAGGGAATCAATCAGCCCCAGCATTTT. Translated, it gives CASSRGQGINQPQHF.

The V call is TRBV30, the J call TRBJ2-3, with 13 bases identical to TRBD2. Trimming cost V 5 bases and J 2 bases; bases outside gene matches: 1. This CDR3 spans 14 amino acids. Germline CDR1 reads GTSNPN; CDR2 reads SVGIG (reference sequence). CDR3: CAWGLAGATDTQYF. CDR3 DNA sequence: TGTGCCTGGGGACTAGCGGGGGCCACAGATACGCAGTATTTT.

This chain joins TRBV10-3 and TRBJ2-7; D not certain. Germline V gives CDR1 ENHRY, CDR2 SYGVKD. This CDR3 spans 15 amino acids. V gave up 1 base and J gave up 2 bases, with 12 bases separating them. CDR3 nucleotides: TGTGCCATCAGTGAGTTTCTGGGCAGTACCTACGAGCAGTACTTC. Translation: CAISEFLGSTYEQYF.

The chain links TRBV7-9 to TRBJ2-3; a possible D gene is TRBD1 (5 bases). This CDR3 comprises 13 residues. The germline V and J ends were trimmed by 5 bases and 4 bases, with 10 bases remaining between them. Germline V CDR1 and CDR2: SEHNR, FQNEAQ (reference sequence). For the CDR3, the DNA is TGTGCCAGCAGCCCCAAACAGGCAGATACGCAGTATTTT. Its translation: CASSPKQADTQYF.

The V call is TRBV3-1, the J call TRBJ2-5, with D perhaps TRBD2 (6 bases). The CDR3 extends over 13 amino acids. V lost 0 bases to trimming and J lost 7 bases, with 9 bases between them. Germline CDR1 LGHDT, CDR2 YNNKEL (reference sequence). This CDR3 is CASSQDPGGTQYF. The CDR3, as DNA: TGTGCCAGCAGCCAAGATCCCGGGGGGACCCAGTACTTC.

The rearrangement links TRBV20-1 to TRBJ2-1; D could derive from TRBD1 or TRBD2 (5 bases each). The ends were cut back, 6 bases at V and 0 bases at J, with 12 bases in the middle. The germline V gene has CDR1 DFQATT and CDR2 SNEGSKA (reference sequence). The CDR3 runs 14 residues. The CDR3 nucleotides are TGCAGTGCCTACGGGGCTGACTCCTACAATGAGCAGTTCTTC. This codes for CSAYGADSYNEQFF.

In DNA form, the CDR3 reads TGCGCCAGCAGCCAAGCCGGGACAGGGTTGAACACTGAAGCTTTCTTT. This codes for CASSQAGTGLNTEAFF. The gene calls are TRBV4-1 and TRBJ1-1; 9 nucleotides line up with TRBD1. This CDR3 has 16 amino acids. Germline V gene lookup returns CDR1 MGHRA and CDR2 YSYEKL. V trimming: 1 base; J trimming: 0 bases; junction bases outside the gene matches: 3.

This clonotype has more than one count but fewer than ten. The rearrangement links TRBV7-9 to TRBJ2-5, with 9 bases fitting TRBD1. CDR3 length equals 14 residues. From germline, CDR1 is SEHNR and CDR2 FQNEAQ (reference sequence). J gave up 5 bases and V 4 bases, and 5 bases lay outside the gene matches. The CDR3 region has the DNA TGTGCCAGCAGCTACACAGGGGGCACTGAGACCCAGTACTTC. Its translation is CASSYTGGTETQYF.

This clonotype has only a few counts. V is TRBV25-1 and J is TRBJ2-1; 8 nucleotides align to TRBD2. The CDR3 contains 15 residues. The V and J ends lost 7 bases and 0 bases, in that order; junction bases with no gene match: 5. The germline gives CDR1 MGHDK, CDR2 SYGVNS. In DNA, the CDR3 is TGTGCCAGCACCTTCAGCGGGGGCTCCTACAATGAGCAGTTCTTC. It is translated as CASTFSGGSYNEQFF. Together with reference TRBV25-1 and TRBJ2-1, the CDR3 gives the full variable domain: EADIYQTPRYLVIGTGKKITLECSQTMGHDKMYWYQQDPGMELHLIHYSYGVNSTEKGDLSSESTVSRIRTEHFPLTLESARPSHTSQYLCASTFSGGSYNEQFFGPGTRLTVL.